This T cell receptor beta chain was sequenced for a study of glioma-infiltrating T cells after dendritic cell vaccination. A note on this clone: Its antigen is currently unknown.

Time point of the sample: after dendritic cell vaccination, including at tumor progression/relapse. PBMC were collected before vaccination, two weeks after the third vaccination, and at progression. Findings and limits, study-wide: Only a small number of patients had complete blood and tumor samples. Survival was not directly related to TCR clonality in these patients.

Sequencing was performed with immunoSEQ multiplex PCR; in TCRdb, only in-frame clones are kept and a portion is missing. The data contain just under 100,000 clones, around 80% of them singletons. The germline V gene has CDR1 SGHVS and CDR2 FNYEAQ. V shed 6 bases, J shed 6 bases, and the junction held 12 bases outside the gene matches. CDR3 length equals 15 residues. The TCR was taken from a human donor with glioblastoma. The chain employs TRBV7-6 and TRBJ1-1; TRBD1 agrees at 8 bases. The material was blood, obtained after dendritic cell vaccination. DNA for the CDR3: TGTGCCAGCAGTCAGACGACAGGGGTGAGCGCTGAAGCTTTCTTT. Protein product: CASSQTTGVSAEAFF.